Each of the 26 T cell receptor beta chains below was sequenced from the same sample in a study of blood T cell repertoires in COVID-19. Here immunoSEQ multiplex PCR was the method, and the copy in TCRdb shows in-frame clones only, minus some. The sample holds roughly 87,000 clones, roughly 83% seen once. The sequenced material came from peripheral blood. Source of these receptors: a man aged 45-65 years with active COVID-19.

V gene TRBV6-1 combines with J gene TRBJ2-2; 7 nucleotides line up with TRBD1. The CDR3 spans 16 residues. Germline lookup yields CDR1 MNHNS and CDR2 SASEGT. J gave up 3 bases and V 2 bases, and 6 bases lay outside the gene matches. The DNA for the CDR3 is TGTGCCAGCAGTGAAATCCGGGACAGACACACCGGGGAGCTGTTTTTT. This translates into CASSEIRDRHTGELFF.

The chain uses TRBV10-3 and TRBJ2-7, with D tentatively TRBD2 (5 bases). Germline CDR1 reads ENHRY; CDR2 reads SYGVKD. Trimming pared 2 bases from V and 0 bases from J, leaving 8 bases between. CDR3 length: 14 residues. The chain's CDR3 is CAISERTDSYEQYF. The CDR3 region has the DNA TGTGCCATCAGTGAGCGGACTGACTCCTACGAGCAGTACTTC.

This clone was observed a single time. The CDR3 is CASSQVDRGLSGANVLTF. The CDR3 region has the DNA TGTGCCAGCAGCCAAGTTGACAGGGGTCTATCTGGGGCCAACGTCCTGACTTTC. The V and J genes are TRBV4-2 and TRBJ2-6; 8 bases match TRBD1. The germline CDR1 and CDR2 sequences are LGHNA and YNFKEQ. The CDR3 covers 18 residues. J was trimmed by 1 base and V by 1 base; bases with no gene match: 6.

V usage is TRBV11-2 and J usage is TRBJ1-2, with TRBD1 as a possible D gene (6 bases). Germline V gene sequence: CDR1 SGHAT, CDR2 FQNNGV. V shed 3 bases and J shed 2 bases, with 16 bases lying between them. The length of the CDR3 is 16 residues. The CDR3 here is CASSLVGAGANYGYTF. DNA for the CDR3: TGTGCCAGCAGCTTGGTCGGGGCAGGGGCGAACTATGGCTACACCTTC.

The chain couples TRBV6-2 or TRBV6-3 to TRBJ1-1; D may be TRBD1 (5 bases). Germline V lookup: CDR1 MNHEY, CDR2 SVGEGT. Trimming shortened V by 4 bases and J by 7 bases, and 19 bases separated the two germline ends. The CDR3 totals 15 residues. The CDR3 DNA is TGTGCCAGCAGTTCTAAGGGAACAGGATTCGGTGAAGCTTTCTTT. This translates into CASSSKGTGFGEAFF.

In nucleotides, the CDR3 is TGTGCCAGCAGTTCCCCAAGACAGGGCACCTACGAGCAGTACTTC. It is translated as CASSSPRQGTYEQYF. The rearrangement joins TRBV6-2 or TRBV6-3 to TRBJ2-7; 7 positions match TRBD1. The CDR3 extends over 15 amino acids. Germline CDR1 reads MNHEY; CDR2 reads SVGEGT. V shed 4 bases, J shed 2 bases, and the junction held 8 bases outside the gene matches.

The J gene is TRBJ2-2, the V gene TRBV25-1; 10 bases align to TRBD2. J gave up 4 bases and V 8 bases, and 10 bases lay outside the gene matches. Germline CDR1 and CDR2: MGHDK and SYGVNS. The CDR3 consists of 16 residues. CDR3 DNA: TGTGCCAGCTTTTTCGAAGCTAGCGGGGGCACCGGGGAGCTGTTTTTT. This encodes CASFFEASGGTGELFF.

V is TRBV7-8 and J is TRBJ2-7, with D uncertain. Trimming removed 0 bases at V and 6 bases at J, with 12 bases between. Germline V gene lookup returns CDR1 SGHVS and CDR2 FQNEAQ. The CDR3 is 14 amino acids. CDR3 region: CASSLASPGGEQYF. CDR3 nucleotides: TGTGCCAGCAGCTTAGCGTCCCCCGGCGGCGAGCAGTACTTC.

This rearrangement joins TRBV30 to TRBJ1-3; D call uncertain. CDR1 and CDR2 (germline): GTSNPN, SVGIG (reference sequence). The CDR3 loop spans 13 amino acids. Trimming pared 7 bases from V and 0 bases from J, leaving 10 bases between. The CDR3 coding sequence is TGTGCCTTGGGGAAAGCCTCTGGAAACACCATATATTTT. It specifies CALGKASGNTIYF.

The chain carries TRBV30 and TRBJ2-2, with 7 nucleotides matching TRBD2. CDR3 size: 14 residues. Germline V gene data show CDR1 as GTSNPN and CDR2 as SVGIG (reference sequence). The trim removed 8 bases at V and 4 bases at J, leaving 10 bases unmatched. The DNA for the CDR3 is TGTGCCAGGGAGGGTCGCCGGGGCACCGGGGAGCTGTTTTTT. Protein product: CAREGRRGTGELFF. The full variable domain, completed using reference TRBV30 and TRBJ2-2, is SQTIHQWPATLVQPVGSPLSLECTVEGTSNPNLYWYRQAAGRGLQLLFYSVGIGQISSEVPQNLSASRPQDRQFILSSKKLLLSDSGFYLCAREGRRGTGELFFGEGSRLTVL.

The genes are TRBV7-2 and TRBJ2-7; 10 bases map to TRBD2. CDR1 is SGHTA and CDR2 is FQGNSA in the germline V gene. The CDR3 has 16 amino acids. The ends lost 5 bases at V and 4 bases at J; junction bases unmatched: 11. Here the CDR3 reads CASSPSSGTSVYEQYF. The CDR3 DNA is TGTGCCAGCAGCCCGTCGTCCGGGACTAGCGTTTACGAGCAGTACTTC.

The rearrangement uses TRBV6-2 or TRBV6-3 and TRBJ1-1; D may be TRBD1 (5 bases). Looked up from germline, CDR1 is MNHEY and CDR2 is SVGEGT. The ends were cut back, 4 bases at V and 10 bases at J, with 16 bases in the middle. The CDR3 length is 13 residues. The CDR3 region has the DNA TGTGCCAGCAGTTCATTAAGTAGGGGAGGAGCTTTCTTT. Translation gives CASSSLSRGGAFF.

This clone came up once. The CDR3 region is CATSDRVKAADTQYF. CDR3 nucleotides: TGTGCCACCAGTGATCGCGTAAAGGCGGCGGATACGCAGTATTTT. The J gene is TRBJ2-3, the V gene TRBV24-1; D call uncertain. Germline V gene lookup returns CDR1 KGHDR and CDR2 SFDVKD. V lost 3 bases and J 6 bases, leaving 15 bases between the germline ends. The CDR3 is 15 amino acids.

The chain has TRBV7-3 and TRBJ2-5; D is ambiguous. CDR1 and CDR2 from the germline V gene are SGHTA and FQGTGA. V shed 6 bases and J shed 3 bases, with 11 bases lying between them. The CDR3 spans 13 residues. This CDR3 is CASRSHRKETQYF. The CDR3 DNA follows: TGTGCCAGCAGATCCCACAGAAAAGAGACCCAGTACTTC. Full variable domain (missing parts from reference TRBV7-3 and TRBJ2-5): GAGVSQTPSNKVTEKGKYVELRCDPISGHTALYWYRQSLGQGPEFLIYFQGTGAADDSGLPNDRFFAVRPEGSVSTLKIQRTERGDSAVYLCASRSHRKETQYFGPGTRLLVL.

The rearrangement links TRBV7-3 to TRBJ2-1; TRBD2 agrees at 14 bases. Germline assignment: CDR1 SGHTA and CDR2 FQGTGA. There are 17 residues in the CDR3. With V trimmed by 5 bases and J by 10 bases, 13 bases remained unmatched. Written as DNA, the CDR3 is TGTGCCAGCAGCCCCTTACCGACTAGCGGGAGGGCCCGGGAGCAGTTCTTC. This translates into CASSPLPTSGRAREQFF.

The J gene is TRBJ2-5, the V gene TRBV4-1; perhaps TRBD1 as D (6 bases). This CDR3 comprises 15 residues. Looked up from germline, CDR1 is MGHRA and CDR2 is YSYEKL. Between the trimmed V and J ends, which lost 3 bases and 10 bases, there was a span of 21 bases. The CDR3 region is CASSQAIGQLRGQYF. The CDR3 DNA reads as TGCGCCAGCAGCCAGGCCATAGGACAGTTAAGGGGCCAGTACTTC.

The rearrangement uses TRBV10-3 and TRBJ1-5, with 9 bases aligning to TRBD1. The J segment lost 6 bases and the V segment lost 6 bases, leaving 9 bases of the junction unmatched. CDR3 length: 15 residues. From germline, CDR1 is ENHRY and CDR2 SYGVKD. CDR3 sequence reads: CAIRAGTGFGQPQHF. Here the CDR3 DNA reads TGTGCCATCAGGGCCGGGACAGGGTTCGGTCAGCCCCAGCATTTT.

The chain is built from TRBV4-2 and TRBJ2-5; 12 bases match TRBD2. The V segment lost 1 base and the J segment 5 bases; nucleotides outside the gene matches: 11. Looked up from germline, CDR1 is LGHNA and CDR2 is YNFKEQ. This CDR3 is built from 18 residues. The CDR3 nucleotides are TGTGCCAGCAGCCAAGGGTCCTCTAGCGGGAGGGGGGGCGAGACCCAGTACTTC. This codes for CASSQGSSSGRGGETQYF.

In its sample, this clone was seen once. The chain has TRBV9 and TRBJ2-1; D is possibly TRBD1 (6 bases). The germline V gene has CDR1 SGDLS and CDR2 YYNGEE. The CDR3 has 14 amino acids. The ends were cut back, 2 bases at V and 7 bases at J, with 13 bases in the middle. Here the CDR3 DNA reads TGTGCCAGCAGCGTGAGACAGGATGGTAATGAGCAGTTCTTC. Protein product: CASSVRQDGNEQFF.

The count of this clone is one. The gene calls are TRBV19 and TRBJ2-7, with TRBD1 identical over 9 bases. Trimming at V came to 4 bases and at J to 2 bases, leaving 6 bases not matched to a gene. Germline assignment: CDR1 LNHDA and CDR2 SQIVND (reference sequence). The CDR3 is made up of 15 amino acids. The CDR3 coding sequence is TGTGCCAGTAGTACTCGACAGGGGGTCGCCTACGAGCAGTACTTC. Protein product: CASSTRQGVAYEQYF.

The chain recombines TRBV2 with TRBJ2-3; D not resolved. The CDR3 runs 14 residues. Trimming left V 3 bases short and J 2 bases short, with 9 bases between. Per the germline V gene, CDR1 is SNHLY and CDR2 is FYNNEI. The CDR3 sequence is CASSDVLYTDTQYF. The CDR3, as DNA: TGTGCCAGCAGTGACGTACTATACACAGATACGCAGTATTTT.

In this sample, this clone turned up a few times. The chain uses TRBV28 and TRBJ1-1; unclear D gene. Germline V gene sequence: CDR1 MDHEN, CDR2 SYDVKM. V shed 2 bases and J shed 1 base, with 5 bases lying between them. The CDR3 loop spans 13 amino acids. DNA of the CDR3: TGTGCCAGCAGTTTAAGCCAGAACACTGAAGCTTTCTTT. Its translation is CASSLSQNTEAFF.

This clone was counted once. V usage is TRBV27 and J usage is TRBJ1-4; tentatively, D is TRBD1 (5 bases). V lost 2 bases and J 5 bases, leaving 6 bases between the germline ends. Germline V CDR1 and CDR2: MNHEY, SMNVEV (reference sequence). This CDR3 is built from 13 residues. The CDR3 region has the DNA TGTGCCAGCAGTTTAAACAGGAATGAAAAACTGTTTTTT. This codes for CASSLNRNEKLFF.

By sample share, this clone is medium-sized. This chain joins TRBV4-2 and TRBJ1-6; D ambiguous. V lost 1 base, J lost 5 bases, and 9 bases lay in between. Germline values: CDR1 LGHNA, CDR2 YNFKEQ. This CDR3 is 15 amino acids long. The CDR3 DNA reads as TGTGCCAGCAGCCAAGGGGAGGCCCATAATTCACCCCTCCACTTT. As protein: CASSQGEAHNSPLHF.

This clone occurred many times. The chain has TRBV19 and TRBJ2-7, with 9 positions matching TRBD1. The CDR3 contains 14 residues. Germline V CDR1 and CDR2: LNHDA, SQIVND (reference sequence). Unmatched junction bases numbered 5, after V lost 8 bases and J lost 0 bases. DNA of the CDR3: TGTGCCAGTGCGGGGACAGGGAGCTCCTACGAGCAGTACTTC. This codes for CASAGTGSSYEQYF.

The chain recombines TRBV28 with TRBJ1-2; no clear D gene. V shed 6 bases and J shed 1 base, with 18 bases lying between them. Germline lookup yields CDR1 MDHEN and CDR2 SYDVKM. The CDR3 length is 16 residues. CDR3 nucleotides: TGTGCCAGCAGCCTACCGGGAATCCCTGTTAACTATGGCTACACCTTC. Amino acids: CASSLPGIPVNYGYTF.